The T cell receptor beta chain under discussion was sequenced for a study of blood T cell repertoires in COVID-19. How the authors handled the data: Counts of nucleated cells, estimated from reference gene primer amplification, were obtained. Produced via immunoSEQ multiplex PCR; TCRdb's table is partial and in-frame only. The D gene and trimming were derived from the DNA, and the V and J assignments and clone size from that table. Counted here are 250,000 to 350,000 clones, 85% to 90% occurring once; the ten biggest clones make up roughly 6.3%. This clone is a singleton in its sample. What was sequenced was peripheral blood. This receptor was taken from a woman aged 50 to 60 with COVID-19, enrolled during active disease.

The chain's CDR3 is CASSFSGRAQDTQYF. CDR3 in DNA: TGTGCCAGCAGCTTTAGCGGGAGGGCCCAAGATACGCAGTATTTT. The rearrangement links TRBV7-8 to TRBJ2-3; TRBD2 agrees at 11 bases. The CDR3 loop spans 15 amino acids. V lost 3 bases and J lost 5; bases outside the gene matches: 4. Germline V gives CDR1 SGHVS, CDR2 FQNEAQ.